The sequence of this T cell receptor beta chain was determined in a study of OX40 agonist ivuxolimab in advanced cancers. Sequenced by immunoSEQ multiplex PCR; TCRdb stores in-frame clones only, minus some. Here the sample spans 70,000 to 90,000 clones, around 90% being singletons. V trimming: 0 bases; J trimming: 6 bases; junction bases outside the gene matches: 2. This CDR3 has 16 residues. Germline V lookup: CDR1 LNHNV, CDR2 YYDKDF (reference sequence). The sequence was obtained from an adult with an advanced solid tumor such as melanoma, head and neck, liver or kidney cancer. The chain employs TRBV15 and TRBJ2-1; 13 bases agree with TRBD2. The sequencing used CD4+ or CD8+ T cells sorted from blood, collected in a trial of the OX40 agonist ivuxolimab. In DNA, the CDR3 is TGTGCCACCAGCAGAGACTGGACTAGCGGGAGCAATGAGCAGTTCTTC. The encoded protein is CATSRDWTSGSNEQFF.